The rows below give T cell receptor beta chains drawn from one sample of a study of blood T cell repertoires in COVID-19. Sequencing was performed with immunoSEQ multiplex PCR; in TCRdb, only in-frame clones are kept and a portion is missing. The sample carries some 220,000 clones, over 60% recorded once. Specimen: peripheral blood. Every receptor here comes from a woman aged 70-85 years with acute or convalescent COVID-19. CDR3s include the opening cysteine and the closing phenylalanine or tryptophan. D genes are given only for firm matches. Where a row states a size, it is once, few, many or the class of an expanded clone; other rows omit it.

>.|TRBV27|TRBD1|TRBJ2-5
CASSPISTTGFDVGTQYF
TGTGCCAGCAGTCCGATATCAACGACAGGGTTTGACGTCGGGACCCAGTACTTC
>.|TRBV5-1|.|TRBJ1-6
CASGGQDNSPLHF
TGCGCCAGCGGGGGACAAGATAATTCACCCCTCCACTTT
>once|TRBV4-3|TRBD2|TRBJ2-1
CASSQTAMGGLAGEQFF
TGCGCCAGCAGCCAAACCGCGATGGGCGGACTAGCGGGAGAGCAGTTCTTC
>.|TRBV6-5|.|TRBJ1-1
CASSYSAGGTEAFF
TGTGCCAGCAGTTACTCCGCGGGCGGAACTGAAGCTTTCTTT
>.|TRBV2|.|TRBJ1-1
CASELRAEAFF
TGTGCCAGCGAGTTGAGGGCTGAAGCTTTCTTT
>many|TRBV4-1|TRBD2|TRBJ2-1
CASSQSAGRGGDNEQFF
TGCGCCAGCAGCCAGAGCGCAGGGCGGGGGGGGGACAATGAGCAGTTCTTC
>.|TRBV7-2|.|TRBJ2-3
CASSSQVTSTDTQYF
TGTGCCAGCAGCTCGCAGGTTACTAGCACAGATACGCAGTATTTT
>.|TRBV25-1|TRBD1|TRBJ2-1
CARWRDRGPSKFYEQFF
TGTGCCAGATGGAGGGACAGGGGGCCTAGTAAGTTCTATGAGCAGTTCTTC
>.|TRBV7-2|TRBD2|TRBJ2-2
CASSLLAGGTGELFF
TGTGCCAGCAGCTTACTAGCGGGGGGCACCGGGGAGCTGTTTTTT
>once|TRBV7-9|.|TRBJ1-3
CASSLMLSSGNTIYF
TGTGCCAGCAGCTTAATGCTGAGCTCTGGAAACACCATATATTTT
>few|TRBV24-1|.|TRBJ1-5
CATASVGQAQPQHF
TGTGCCACCGCCTCAGTGGGGCAGGCTCAGCCCCAGCATTTT
>.|TRBV7-2|.|TRBJ1-2
CASSFRDSYGYTF
TGTGCCAGCAGCTTCAGGGACTCCTATGGCTACACCTTC
>.|TRBV6-6|TRBD1|TRBJ2-5
CASSYSGTGETQYF
TGTGCCAGCAGTTACTCGGGGACAGGGGAGACCCAGTACTTC
>.|TRBV7-3|.|TRBJ2-2
CASSSPLNTGELFF
TGTGCCAGCAGCTCTCCTTTGAACACCGGGGAGCTGTTTTTT
>.|TRBV2|TRBD2|TRBJ2-3
CASGSGGTTDTQYF
TGTGCCAGCGGCAGCGGGGGGACCACAGATACGCAGTATTTT
>.|TRBV7-2|.|TRBJ1-1
CASSFVFRTGVIPNTEAFF
TGTGCCAGCAGCTTCGTCTTTCGAACAGGAGTCATCCCGAACACTGAAGCTTTCTTT
>.|TRBV12-1|.|TRBJ2-1
CASSFNIEDSGPYNEQFF
TGTGCCAGCAGCTTTAACATTGAGGACAGTGGCCCTTACAATGAGCAGTTCTTC
>.|TRBV5-8|.|TRBJ2-5
CASSTRRVHQETQYF
TGTGCCAGCAGCACCCGGCGGGTCCACCAAGAGACCCAGTACTTC
>.|TRBV9|.|TRBJ1-3
CASSIRGDSGNTIYF
TGTGCCAGCAGTATAAGGGGCGACTCTGGAAACACCATATATTTT
>.|TRBV2|TRBD2|TRBJ2-7
CASSGGGEQYF
TGTGCCAGCAGTGGGGGGGGCGAGCAGTACTTC